This T cell receptor beta chain was sequenced for a study of T cells in pancreatic ductal adenocarcinoma. Surgery without prior neoadjuvant therapy was the treatment of the selected pancreatic ductal adenocarcinoma patients. Germline CDR1 GTSNPN, CDR2 SVGIG (reference sequence). V was pared by 5 bases and J by 2 bases, with 4 bases of the junction left unmatched. This CDR3 spans 14 amino acids. Assay used: immunoSEQ multiplex PCR; TCRdb lists only in-frame clones, some missing. This sample has some 490 clones, with nearly 90% found just once. This clonotype was obtained from a human donor with pancreatic ductal adenocarcinoma. The donor label of this sample is uncertain. Sequenced material: pancreatic tumor tissue. The chain employs TRBV30 and TRBJ2-1, with TRBD1 identical over 9 bases. The CDR3, as DNA: TGTGCCTGGGGGGACAGGGTGCCCTACAATGAGCAGTTCTTC. It is translated as CAWGDRVPYNEQFF.